This TCR beta chain originates from a study of cytomegalovirus exposure and HLA in healthy donors (dated by TCRdb to about 2017). Looking at the study overall: According to an earlier analysis of a few hundred of the donors, about 179 million T cells yielded roughly 110 million unique TCR beta sequences and roughly 280 Gb of sequence data. The genetic ancestry cluster associated with self-reported Caucasian donors included roughly 84% of the 398 genotyped donors. Alongside the repertoire data, information on donor age, sex, ethnicity and CMV serostatus was compiled. To decide whether each TCR beta V gene segment behaved as functional or pseudogenic, an earlier analysis of nearly 600 of the donors relied on high-throughput TCR beta sequencing. A handful of DR-DQ haplotypes were handled as single units for association and clustering because linkage in the cohort was strong. A later analysis re-analyzed previously published TCR beta repertoires from about 600 donors and added high-resolution HLA genotyping to study TCR occurrence patterns. The T cell repertoires of under 750 subjects were profiled by immunosequencing and related to cytomegalovirus serostatus. The number of typed donors differed by locus: about 620-640 for A, B, C, DRB1 and DQB1; 522 for DQA1; 606 for DPA1; and 400 to 480 for DPB1. The aim of the study was to test whether cataloging public T cell receptors could identify signatures of past pathogen exposure. Roughly 300 gigabases of sequencing data and approximately 80 million unique TCR sequences were included in an early release covering several hundred HLA-typed donors. A separate validation cohort of roughly 130 different subjects was used in addition to the 666-subject first cohort. High-throughput TCR immunosequencing, statistical association of individual TCRs with disease status, and machine learning were combined to predict cytomegalovirus infection status. A later genetic analysis took genome-wide SNP genotypes for about 65% of the 666 donors and used that subset as a discovery cohort. HLA typing covered class I and class II loci at four-digit resolution. Rather than using new phenotypic data, the later analysis identified candidate immune exposures from TCR beta sequences and from how often those sequences occurred across donors. All discovery cohort repertoires had been generated using a single sequencing platform. Across approximately 420 genotyped donors of the cohort, an average of roughly 200,000 unique TCR beta nucleotide sequences per donor were sequenced, and roughly 20% of those sequences were non-productive. On the study overall, not on this receptor specifically: When HLA alleles, especially DR and DQ, strongly co-occurred, TCR associations were difficult to assign to individual alleles. This cohort had only TCR beta chains sequenced, and the lack of alpha or paired-chain data limited which features could be detected. A few of the identified cytomegalovirus-associated TCR beta chains were confirmed in vitro to be specific for cytomegalovirus antigens. Linkage disequilibrium might explain the correlated functional status among segregating V segments, but an unknown experimental factor could not be excluded. It was suggested by the authors that the approach could potentially be generalized to other disease states and immunological phenotypes. CMV serostatus was the only immune exposure information available for the cohort. Because HLA typing was unavailable for some donors at each locus, only the typed subset was used in association tests. While some public TCRs were present in many individuals, most TCR sequences turned up only very rarely across donors. The classifier was reported to diagnose cytomegalovirus status with high specificity and sensitivity in both the original and validation cohorts. The presence/absence analyses assumed that sequencing depth was roughly uniform across donors, and that assumption may not be true. Compared with equally common non-associated chains, HLA-associated TCR beta chains in a later analysis were more clonally expanded and had lower generation probabilities. Specific HLA alleles were associated with some 15,000 TCR beta sequences at a false discovery rate of 0.05 in a later analysis. A later genetic analysis associated a missense DCLRE1C variant with V-gene and J-gene trimming of TCR beta chains, and an independent cohort replicated the association. In a later analysis, most CMV-associated TCR beta chains were found to appear HLA-restricted, with HLA associations seemingly driven largely by CMV exposure. Some IMGT-functional V segments, including TRBV6-2 and TRBV6-3, could not be distinguished by the 87-base-pair reads and were therefore excluded. According to a later genetic analysis, donors in an Asian-associated ancestry cluster had fewer N-insertions in productive TCRs than the approximately 670-donor mean. The study gave a list of under 200 TCR beta chains associated with cytomegalovirus. According to a later analysis, parvovirus B19, influenza, CMV and Epstein-Barr virus appeared linked to several top co-occurrence clusters. A further reported finding was that TCR beta sequences accurately predicted the HLA-A and HLA-B alleles for most subjects in the first cohort. In a later analysis, TCR association rates were found to vary across HLA loci, with the most associated TCRs seen for DRB1 alleles and the fewest for HLA-C alleles. The sequencing pipeline was judged likely to have produced a cluster of highly shared sequence variants as a technical artifact. The earlier analysis of approximately 560 of the donors excluded some 15 rarely observed V segments, including chromosome 9 orphons, because counts were too low. In an earlier analysis of 587 of the donors, most TCR beta V segments appeared in productive rearrangements about 87% or about 30% of the time, broadly matching IMGT annotations.

The cohort consisted of 650 to 850 healthy bone marrow donors. Cohort members were all nominally healthy when sampled, although unrecorded immune exposures were likely present. The donor tested CMV seronegative and was one of the 352 seronegative cohort members. Each donor provided a peripheral blood sample, and peripheral blood mononuclear cells were used for TCR beta sequencing. The Qiagen DNeasy Blood Extraction Kit was used to extract genomic DNA from the blood cell samples. The receptor library was made with the immunoSEQ multiplex PCR assay. The multiplex PCR relied on a mix of 60 forward primers for TCR Vbeta segments and 13 reverse primers for TCR Jbeta segments. Amplification of the CDR3 region of rearranged TCR beta genes was performed with a multiplex PCR assay on genomic DNA. Amplified TCR beta libraries were sequenced as 87-base-pair reads on the Illumina HiSeq System. The paper's data handling went like this. A later analysis tallied around 80 million unique TCR beta chains across the 666 repertoires, and roughly 11 million of those chains were shared by two or more donors. Raw reads were error-corrected and collapsed into unique sequences with a nearest-neighbor algorithm that merged closely related sequences to remove PCR and sequencing errors. CDR3 sequences were aligned to IMGT reference sequences to assign V, D and J gene segments. For a sequence to be retained, a match of at least six nucleotides was required to both a V gene segment and a J gene segment. A rearrangement counted as productive if the CDR3 had no stop codons and remained in frame with V and J, and every other rearrangement counted as non-productive. Following IMGT convention, CDR3 was defined as the stretch from the second conserved V-encoded cysteine to the conserved J-encoded phenylalanine. The earlier analysis of a few hundred of the donors excluded any sequence lacking an unambiguous match to a single V gene segment. An earlier analysis of 587 of the donors classified V segments as functional when productive rearrangements were above 56.7% and as segregating when the standard deviation between donors was above 5%. A statistical classification framework was developed to diagnose cytomegalovirus status using the catalog of TCR beta chain sequences. A later analysis assigned V and J genes by comparing TCR nucleotide sequences with IMGT/GENE-DB human TR gene sequences. The TCRdist pipeline was used in a later analysis to assign CDR3 sequences and most-parsimonious VDJ recombination scenarios. In a later analysis, each TCR beta chain was defined by its CDR3 amino acid sequence together with its V-gene family, and reads without a unique V-gene family were excluded. As a way to deal with suspected cross-contamination and a sequencing artifact, a later analysis dropped 640 or so nucleotide sequences that were highly shared and had low generation probability. In a later analysis, a clonal expansion index for each public chain was calculated from normalized within-repertoire ranks of inferred template counts. A later analysis computed generation probabilities with a VDJ recombination model fitted to out-of-frame rearrangements, and checked the results against IGoR. Hypergeometric tests were used in a later analysis to score TCR-TCR, TCR-HLA and TCR-CMV co-occurrence, with a repertoire-size bias correction applied to the TCR pairs. In a later analysis, false discovery rates were estimated by permuting HLA or CMV assignments 20 times. A later analysis grouped co-occurring TCRs with DBSCAN, adding TCRdist sequence similarity when clustering within HLA-allele-positive subsets. Co-occurrence clustering excluded repertoires with fewer than 30,000 or more than 120,000 public chains, plus five with anomalous nucleotide sharing. TCRdb obtained this table from immuneACCESS and retained in-frame rearrangements with V and J assigned. These tables miss some clones; where compared with another copy, unresolved V genes account for less than half of the shortfall, and the remainder is unexplained. D and trimming come from the DNA, and the V and J calls and clone size come from that table. This sample is represented by 150,000 or so clones; approximately 80% of them were singletons. Roughly 3.7% of the sample is held by the ten biggest clonotypes.

CDR3 length: 16 amino acids, cysteine to phenylalanine. The read is trimmed to its CDR3 DNA, 48 bases read in frame from base 1. V loses 5 bases at its end and J loses 8 bases; junction bases beyond the gene matches: 13. Via the germline V gene (reference sequence), CDR1 is SEHNR and CDR2 FQNEAQ. Concerning this clone: The clone's antigen remains unknown. Within one base of it there is no much larger clone, and no base qualities were kept.

This sequence originates from a male donor in good health and CMV-seronegative. The V and J segments used are TRBV7-9 and TRBJ2-1, with 9 central nucleotides matching TRBD1. The sample consisted of PBMCs. This receptor carries the CDR3 CASSPRRTGEIDEQFF. The DNA reads as follows: TGTGCCAGCAGCCCCCGACGGACAGGGGAAATCGATGAGCAGTTCTTC.